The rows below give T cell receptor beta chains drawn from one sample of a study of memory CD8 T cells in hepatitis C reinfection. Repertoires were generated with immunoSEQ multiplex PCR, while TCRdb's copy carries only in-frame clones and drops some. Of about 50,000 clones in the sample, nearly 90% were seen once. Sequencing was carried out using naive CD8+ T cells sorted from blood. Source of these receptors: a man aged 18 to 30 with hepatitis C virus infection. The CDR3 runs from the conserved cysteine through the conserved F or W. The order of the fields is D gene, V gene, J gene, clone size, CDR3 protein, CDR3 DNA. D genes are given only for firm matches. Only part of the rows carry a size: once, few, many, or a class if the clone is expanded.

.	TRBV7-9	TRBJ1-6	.	CASSRKTVNSPLHF	TGTGCCAGCAGCCGTAAGACAGTAAATTCACCCCTCCACTTT
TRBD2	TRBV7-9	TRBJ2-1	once	CASSPPGGLVYNEQFF	TGTGCCAGCAGCCCCCCCGGAGGACTAGTTTACAATGAGCAGTTCTTC
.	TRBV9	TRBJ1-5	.	CASSVGPRDDQPQHF	TGTGCCAGCAGCGTAGGCCCGCGGGACGATCAGCCCCAGCATTTT
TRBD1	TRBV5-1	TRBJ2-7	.	CASSLTGDYEQYF	TGCGCCAGCAGCTTGACAGGGGACTACGAGCAGTACTTC
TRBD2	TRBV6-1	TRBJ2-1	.	CASWQSGGNEQFF	TGTGCCAGCTGGCAGTCGGGAGGAAATGAGCAGTTCTTC
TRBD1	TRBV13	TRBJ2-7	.	CASSGGQGAQYF	TGTGCCAGCAGCGGAGGACAGGGGGCTCAGTACTTC
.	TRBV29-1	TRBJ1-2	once	CSVAGSSYGYTF	TGCAGCGTCGCAGGGTCCAGCTATGGCTACACCTTC
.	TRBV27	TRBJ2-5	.	CASSLGLGVETQYF	TGTGCCAGCAGTTTAGGTCTAGGGGTAGAGACCCAGTACTTC
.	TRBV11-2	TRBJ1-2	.	CASTSDDSAHYGYTF	TGTGCCAGCACCTCCGACGACAGCGCCCACTATGGCTACACCTTC
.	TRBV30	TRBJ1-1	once	CASSLGGAGTEAFF	TGTGCCTCCTCTCTAGGGGGGGCTGGGACTGAAGCTTTCTTT